Listed below are T cell receptor beta chains from one sample, sequenced in a study of CD8+ T cells in alopecia areata. Assay used: immunoSEQ multiplex PCR; TCRdb lists only in-frame clones, some missing. The data show roughly 180,000 clones, about three fifths seen once. The sample here was CD4+ T cells sorted from blood, taken at week 4, from a patient treated with tofacitinib. The source is a human donor with alopecia areata. Each CDR3 is given with its conserved first and last residue.

V gene | CDR3 length | CDR3 protein
TRBV28 | 12 | CASNRGVSGYTF
TRBV28 | 13 | CASSSPGPKEQFF
TRBV30 | 13 | CAWSQQENTEAFF
TRBV30 | 18 | CAWSSPRVGVEIPRRAFF
TRBV5-6 | 16 | CASSSSKGRGYNEQFF
TRBV27 | 17 | CASSPTTRGLSNQPQHF
TRBV29-1 | 12 | CSVAGNSYEQYF
TRBV27 | 13 | CASSWDRASIQYF
TRBV5-6 | 11 | CASSYIETQYF
TRBV7-9 | 14 | CASSLSGAADEQFF
TRBV29-1 | 13 | CSVLTAGVTEAFF
TRBV4-1 | 14 | CASSQEGRGYEQYF
TRBV30 | 12 | CAWSRSGPEQFF
TRBV29-1 | 13 | CSVGGSGAYEQYF
TRBV30 | 11 | CASDRASGYTF
TRBV10-3 | 13 | CAISGGAPTRAFF
TRBV27 | 13 | CASSIRQGDTIYF
TRBV6-6 | 14 | CASSPGSTTQPQHF
TRBV30 | 13 | CAWSIAGNSPLHF
TRBV7-9 | 15 | CASSLLGFGERSQYF
TRBV10-3 | 12 | CAISGTAATQYF
TRBV7-9 | 16 | CASSLGADRDWAPQHF
TRBV23-1 | 17 | CASSQLIDRRANYGYTF
TRBV25-1 | 13 | CASQSGQFNEQFF
TRBV30 | 12 | CAWSVPGYGYTF
TRBV18 | 16 | CASSPTARGTNTEAFF
TRBV5-6 | 16 | CASSLFWTGQYNEQFF
TRBV28 | 15 | CASSSPGTSAETQYF
TRBV28 | 17 | CASSRGFGRTGIDTQYF
TRBV30 | 11 | CAWNRVDEQFF
TRBV30 | 14 | CAWSRDPTGNTIYF
TRBV29-1 | 12 | CSVRDAGYEQYF
TRBV13 | 16 | CASSFGQGARTDTQYF
TRBV29-1 | 14 | CSVELSGLNTEAFF
TRBV11-3 | 14 | CASSLASGGDTQYF
TRBV28 | 13 | CASRTKYQETQYF
TRBV29-1 | 14 | CSVGGGILRETQYF
TRBV7-2 | 14 | CASSLTGQGETQYF
TRBV2 | 19 | CASRVPRDSLGSGANVLTF
TRBV7-9 | 15 | CASSLPGTVQETQYF
TRBV29-1 | 11 | CSVAGQYEQYF
TRBV7-9 | 13 | CASSLKQNTEAFF
TRBV5-1 | 15 | CASSLGVRTVLEEYF
TRBV6-6 | 15 | CASSYGFRVNTEAFF
TRBV29-1 | 17 | CSVEGGTSGGATDTQYF
TRBV6-5 | 13 | CASSELPNQPQHF
TRBV5-1 | 17 | CASSSGQASSYNSPLHF
TRBV29-1 | 16 | CSVEAIGGGGSYEQYF
TRBV10-3 | 14 | CAISESTGHLEAFF
TRBV7-9 | 14 | CASSPWEANYGYTF
TRBV29-1 | 13 | CSVEGQKLDEQYF
TRBV5-4 | 15 | CASSLGTGEGQPQHF
TRBV4-1 | 13 | CASSQDYNSPLHF
TRBV9 | 15 | CASSVLAGSYNEQFF
TRBV30 | 12 | CAWKIGSYGYTF
TRBV30 | 15 | CAWSPAGGAYNEQFF
TRBV25-1 | 14 | CASSLGGSTDTQYF
TRBV29-1 | 14 | CSVGQATSGNTIYF
TRBV25-1 | 14 | CASSEAGGQETQYF
TRBV15 | 15 | CATSRDLGTQETQYF